A selection of T cell receptor beta chains follows, all from one sample in a study of early T cells in non-severe SARS-CoV-2 infection. TCRdb re-derived calls from the 5' RACE reads in MiXCR, one entry per CDR3 protein. The data contain about 62,000 distinct CDR3 sequences, approximately 9.3% of them singletons. The specimen was whole blood. These receptors all come from an adult who was a healthcare worker with PCR-confirmed SARS-CoV-2 infection or an uninfected control (not recorded which). CDR3s include the opening cysteine and the closing phenylalanine or tryptophan. The D gene is left open where the match is weak. Only some rows state a clone size, as once, few, many or a class for expanded clones.

d_call j_call clone_size v_call cdr3_nt cdr3_aa
TRBD2 TRBJ2-1 . TRBV20-1 TGCAGTGCAGAGAGTCCGGGACTAGCGGGGGGATACTACAATGAGCAGTTCTTC CSAESPGLAGGYYNEQFF
. TRBJ2-5 many TRBV2 TGTGCCAGCAAAATAATGGGGCAGGGTGAGGCCCAGTACTTC CASKIMGQGEAQYF
. TRBJ1-4 . TRBV10-1 TGCGCCAGCAGTGAGCAGTCAACGATTAATGAAAAACTGTTTTTT CASSEQSTINEKLFF
. TRBJ2-6 many TRBV5-4 TGTGCCAGCAGCCAAAATATGGCGACGGTCTCTGGGGCCAACGTCCTGACTTTC CASSQNMATVSGANVLTF
. TRBJ2-1 many TRBV7-2 TGTGCCAGCAGCTTAAGGGCGGGTACGAAGGCGGAGCAGTTCTTC CASSLRAGTKAEQFF
. TRBJ2-3 . TRBV12-3/TRBV12-4 TGTGCCAGCAGAGAGGCAGATACGCAGTATTTT CASREADTQYF
TRBD1 TRBJ1-5 many TRBV10-2 TGCGCCAGCAGGGGGACAGGGCGACTACAGCCCCAGCATTTT CASRGTGRLQPQHF
. TRBJ1-6 many TRBV5-1 TGCGCCAGCAGCTTGGCCGCCAGGGCCTATTCACCCCTCCACTTT CASSLAARAYSPLHF
. TRBJ1-5 . TRBV2 TGTGCCAGCAGTGTCGACAGTTGGAATCAGCCCCAGCATTTT CASSVDSWNQPQHF
. TRBJ2-1 . TRBV30 TGTGCCTGGAGTGTAAGTCAGTTTAACAATGAGCAGTTCTTC CAWSVSQFNNEQFF
. TRBJ1-3 . TRBV9 TGTGCCAGCAGCGTAGGGGGAGTCTCCTCTGGAAACACCATATATTTT CASSVGGVSSGNTIYF
. TRBJ2-2 many TRBV11-2 TGTGCCAGCAGCTTCTTCGAAGCGAATACCGGGGAGCTGTTTTTT CASSFFEANTGELFF
. TRBJ1-1 . TRBV4-1 TGCGCCAGCAGCCAAGATTCAGGGGAGGGCACTGAAGCTTTCTTT CASSQDSGEGTEAFF
. TRBJ2-2 . TRBV12-3/TRBV12-4 TGTGCCAGCAGAGAACGCGGGGAGCTGTTTTTT CASRERGELFF
TRBD1 TRBJ2-3 few TRBV2 TGTGCCAGCCGGAGAACCGGGACAGGGGGCCTTGGAGATACGCAGTATTTT CASRRTGTGGLGDTQYF
. TRBJ2-3 . TRBV10-3 TGTGCCACTTCGCGCCCGCTAGGGACAGATACGCAGTATTTT CATSRPLGTDTQYF
. TRBJ2-3 . TRBV9 TGTGCCAGCAGCGTAGGAAGGGGTTCCACAGATACGCAGTATTTT CASSVGRGSTDTQYF
. TRBJ1-1 few TRBV3-1 TGTGCCAGCAGCCAAGCCGGCCCAAGGAACACTGAAGCTTTCTTT CASSQAGPRNTEAFF
. TRBJ2-3 . TRBV7-2 TGTGCCAGCAGCTTAGTTCTGGGCCGAGATACGCAGTATTTT CASSLVLGRDTQYF
TRBD1 TRBJ1-5 . TRBV2 TGTGCCAGCAGACCCACGGGACAGGGCCATCAGCCCCAGCATTTT CASRPTGQGHQPQHF
. TRBJ1-2 . TRBV12-3/TRBV12-4 TGTGCCAGCAGGACGCAGACAGACTATGGCTACACCTTC CASRTQTDYGYTF
. TRBJ1-1 . TRBV5-4 TGTGCCAGCAGTCGGGGCGGGGGCACTGAAGCTTTCTTT CASSRGGGTEAFF
TRBD2 TRBJ2-1 . TRBV2 TGTGCCAGCAGGGGACTAGCGTCGAACAATGAGCAGTTCTTC CASRGLASNNEQFF
. TRBJ1-6 . TRBV7-2 TGTGCCAGCAGCTCCTCCCAGGGGAGTTCACCCCTCCACTTT CASSSSQGSSPLHF
. TRBJ2-5 . TRBV5-5 TGTGCCAGCAGCTTGGGGCTAGCGTACCAAGAGACCCAGTACTTC CASSLGLAYQETQYF
. TRBJ2-2 few TRBV27 TGTGCCAGCAGTTCTGCCGGGGAGCTGTTTTTT CASSSAGELFF
TRBD2 TRBJ2-1 few TRBV27 TGTGCCAGCAGTCTCCGTTGGGGGGGAGATGAGCAGTTCTTC CASSLRWGGDEQFF
. TRBJ2-5 many TRBV20-1 TGCAGTGCTAGAGGGACAGTTCAAGAGACCCAGTACTTC CSARGTVQETQYF
. TRBJ2-5 few TRBV11-3 TGTGCCAGCAGCTTAGAGCTCGGGGAGACCCAGTACTTC CASSLELGETQYF
. TRBJ1-3 . TRBV12-3/TRBV12-4 TGTGCCAGCAGTATGCCCGGTGGCACATATTTT CASSMPGGTYF
TRBD2 TRBJ2-1 many TRBV9 TGTGCCAGCAGCCCTAGCCGGCGGGGGGGCGTGAATGAGCAGTTCTTC CASSPSRRGGVNEQFF
. TRBJ1-1 few TRBV2 TGTGCCAGCAGTGAAAGGTATGGAGTGAACACTGAAGCTTTCTTT CASSERYGVNTEAFF
. TRBJ1-2 . TRBV10-3 TGTGCCATCAGTGAAGGAACTAACTATGGCTACACCTTC CAISEGTNYGYTF
TRBD1 TRBJ2-3 . TRBV5-4 TGTGCCAGCAGCCACAGGGGTATCACAGATACGCAGTATTTT CASSHRGITDTQYF
. TRBJ1-6 few TRBV11-2 TGTGCCAGCAGCTTAGAACAGGGTCTTAATTCACCCCTCCACTTT CASSLEQGLNSPLHF
. TRBJ2-1 . TRBV7-8 TGTGCCAGCTCTGGGGGAAAGAATGAGCAGCTCTTC CASSGGKNEQLF
TRBD2 TRBJ2-2 few TRBV5-1 TGCGCCAGCAGCCCGGGAGGCAGGGCGACCGGGGAGCTGTTTTTT CASSPGGRATGELFF
. TRBJ2-1 many TRBV20-1 TGCAGTGCTAGGATGACCGCTAGCCCCACCTACAATGAGCAGTTCTTC CSARMTASPTYNEQFF
TRBD1 TRBJ1-6 . TRBV30 TGTGCCTGGAGATCGTGGGGACAGAATTCACCCCTCCACTTT CAWRSWGQNSPLHF
TRBD1 TRBJ1-1 few TRBV29-1 TGCAGCGTTGAGAATCAGGGGGCTAAAACTGAAGCTTTCTTT CSVENQGAKTEAFF